These 26 T cell receptor beta chains share one sample of origin, sequenced in a study of radiotherapy plus CTLA-4 blockade in lung cancer. Clones were read by immunoSEQ multiplex PCR, and TCRdb kept only the in-frame ones, dropping some. The sample records tens of thousands of clones, 77% being singletons. The specimen comprised peripheral blood, sampled from a patient treated with radiotherapy plus ipilimumab. Receptors originate from a human donor with non-small cell lung cancer who had a partial response to radiotherapy plus ipilimumab.

The V and J genes are TRBV27 and TRBJ2-1; 7 nucleotides match TRBD2. In germline, CDR1 is MNHEY, CDR2 SMNVEV (reference sequence). This CDR3 has 13 amino acids. The J segment lost 3 bases and the V segment lost 5 bases, leaving 1 base of the junction unmatched. The DNA of the CDR3 is TGTGCCAGCAGTAGCGGGAACTACAATGAGCAGTTCTTC. It translates to CASSSGNYNEQFF.

J is TRBJ2-2 and V is TRBV5-1, with 7 bases aligning to TRBD1. Per germline, CDR1 SGHRS and CDR2 YFSETQ. The CDR3 contains 17 residues. The ends lost 2 bases at V and 7 bases at J; junction bases unmatched: 14. The CDR3 sequence: CASSFGKTGNPGGELFF. In DNA, the CDR3 is TGCGCCAGCAGCTTCGGGAAGACAGGGAACCCTGGCGGGGAGCTGTTTTTT. The complete variable domain, with remaining parts taken from reference TRBV5-1 and TRBJ2-2, reads KAGVTQTPRYLIKTRGQQVTLSCSPISGHRSVSWYQQTPGQGLQFLFEYFSETQRNKGNFPGRFSGRQFSNSRSEMNVSTLELGDSALYLCASSFGKTGNPGGELFFGEGSRLTVL.

This chain uses TRBV13 with TRBJ2-2; D perhaps matches TRBD1 (5 bases). The V gene's germline CDR1 is PRHDT and CDR2 FYEKMQ (reference sequence). V was clipped by 0 bases and J by 5 bases, with 10 bases between them. The CDR3 totals 15 residues. The CDR3 sequence is CASSLGRQKTGELFF. The CDR3 DNA reads as TGTGCCAGCAGCTTAGGGAGACAGAAAACCGGGGAGCTGTTTTTT.

The CDR3 is CASSLGGGIRYGYTF. CDR3 sequence (DNA): TGTGCCAGCAGTTTAGGGGGGGGCATCCGATATGGCTACACCTTC. The chain employs TRBV28 and TRBJ1-2; TRBD1 is a possible D gene (6 bases). Germline V gene lookup returns CDR1 MDHEN and CDR2 SYDVKM. The ends were cut back, 2 bases at V and 5 bases at J, with 15 bases in the middle. The CDR3 has 15 residues.

This clone rates as medium-sized (0.01 to 0.1%). J is TRBJ1-6 and V is TRBV7-2; D possibly corresponds to TRBD1 (5 bases). CDR3 length equals 13 residues. The germline V gene encodes CDR1 SGHTA and CDR2 FQGNSA. Trimming cost V 1 base and J 10 bases, with 8 bases left between them. The DNA of the CDR3 is TGTGCCAGCAGCTTAGAAGGGGCGTCACCCCTCCACTTT. This translates into CASSLEGASPLHF. The full variable domain, with the rest looked up from reference TRBV7-2 and TRBJ1-6, is GAGVSQSPSNKVTEKGKDVELRCDPISGHTALYWYRQSLGQGLEFLIYFQGNSAPDKSGLPSDRFSAERTGGSVSTLTIQRTQQEDSAVYLCASSLEGASPLHFGNGTRLTVT.

J is TRBJ2-5 and V is TRBV28; D is perhaps TRBD2 (6 bases). This CDR3 is built from 11 residues. The V end was cut by 8 bases, the J end by 5 bases, with 9 bases between. Per germline, CDR1 MDHEN and CDR2 SYDVKM. The CDR3 here is CASGGWETQYF. Here the CDR3 DNA reads TGTGCCAGCGGGGGGTGGGAGACCCAGTACTTC.

The chain links TRBV6-5 to TRBJ2-3; TRBD1 aligns across 8 bases. CDR1 MNHEY and CDR2 SVGAGI come from the germline V gene. V dropped 0 bases and J dropped 0; count of bases not matched to a gene: 2. This CDR3 spans 16 amino acids. CDR3 DNA sequence: TGTGCCAGCAGTTACTCCGGACAGGGAAGCACAGATACGCAGTATTTT. Protein product: CASSYSGQGSTDTQYF.

This clone was seen once. V is TRBV6-1 and J is TRBJ2-1; perhaps TRBD1 as D (5 bases). Germline CDR1 reads MNHNS; CDR2 reads SASEGT. The CDR3 totals 12 residues. The ends were cut back, 10 bases at V and 7 bases at J, with 14 bases in the middle. The CDR3 loop is CATEGVGNEQFF. The CDR3 DNA is TGTGCCACGGAAGGGGTTGGTAATGAGCAGTTCTTC.

Here the CDR3 reads CASRRKAGQGARYSYEQYF. The CDR3 DNA follows: TGTGCCAGTAGACGGAAAGCGGGACAGGGGGCCCGATACTCCTACGAGCAGTACTTC. This sequence joins TRBV19 and TRBJ2-7; 12 bases are a match to TRBD1. With V trimmed by 6 bases and J by 0 bases, 15 bases remained unmatched. The CDR3 spans 19 residues. CDR1 is LNHDA and CDR2 is SQIVND in the germline V gene (reference sequence). The entire variable domain, with the rest obtained from reference TRBV19 and TRBJ2-7, is as follows: DGGITQSPKYLFRKEGQNVTLSCEQNLNHDAMYWYRQDPGQGLRLIYYSQIVNDFQKGDIAEGYSVSREKKESFPLTVTSAQKNPTAFYLCASRRKAGQGARYSYEQYFGPGTRLTVT.

The chain links TRBV4-3 to TRBJ2-7, with D perhaps matching TRBD1 (6 bases). V was trimmed by 3 bases and J by 3 bases, leaving 12 bases between them. Looked up from germline, CDR1 is LGHNA and CDR2 is YSLEER. This CDR3 contains 14 residues. CDR3 in amino acids: CASSHNRDGYEQYF. In nucleotides, the CDR3 is TGCGCCAGCAGCCACAACAGGGATGGCTACGAGCAGTACTTC.

The rearrangement links TRBV7-2 to TRBJ2-3; D is perhaps TRBD2 (7 bases). With 5 bases removed from V and 6 bases from J, the gap between germline ends came to 15 bases. The germline CDR1 and CDR2 sequences are SGHTA and FQGNSA. This CDR3 has 14 residues. The CDR3 DNA sequence: TGTGCCAGCAGCCCCCGGGCGGGGGCGGATACGCAGTATTTT. Its translation: CASSPRAGADTQYF.

The chain carries TRBV7-9 and TRBJ2-5; TRBD1 might be the D (6 bases). V was pared by 5 bases and J by 5 bases, with 12 bases between. The CDR3 loop spans 13 amino acids. The germline V gene encodes CDR1 SEHNR and CDR2 FQNEAQ (reference sequence). The DNA of the CDR3 is TGTGCCAGCAGCCCCTCCCAGGGGGAGACCCAGTACTTC. Its protein product is CASSPSQGETQYF.

This clone was recorded a few times. V usage is TRBV21-1 and J usage is TRBJ1-1; the table's D call TRBD1 went unverified against the DNA. TRBV21-1 is a pseudogene. The CDR3 totals 17 residues. CDR3 loop: CASSTRDRVSVCTEAFF. The CDR3 nucleotides read TGTGCCAGCAGCACAAGGGACAGGGTATCAGTCTGTACTGAAGCTTTCTTT.

The chain couples TRBV6-1 to TRBJ2-7, with 7 nucleotides matching TRBD2. V was pared by 0 bases and J by 3 bases, with 5 bases of the junction left unmatched. Germline V gene sequence: CDR1 MNHNS, CDR2 SASEGT. CDR3 length: 15 amino acids. The CDR3 here is CASSEAAGGIYEQYF. The CDR3 DNA reads as TGTGCCAGCAGTGAAGCGGCCGGGGGGATCTACGAGCAGTACTTC.

This chain links TRBV30 with TRBJ1-4; no clear D. The CDR3 is 10 residues long. The V gene's germline CDR1 is GTSNPN and CDR2 SVGIG (reference sequence). Trimming pared 4 bases from V and 8 bases from J, leaving 5 bases between. In DNA form, the CDR3 reads TGTGCCTGGATGCGGGAAAAACTGTTTTTT. Its translation is CAWMREKLFF.

V and J are TRBV6-4 and TRBJ2-5, with D tentatively TRBD1 (5 bases). This CDR3 spans 16 amino acids. Trimming took 7 bases from V and 5 from J, leaving 23 bases between them. Germline loops: CDR1 MRHNA, CDR2 SNTAGT. In nucleotides, the CDR3 is TGTGCCAGCACCCGACCTGTCAGGGAAGGCGGCGAGACCCAGTACTTC. This codes for CASTRPVREGGETQYF.

The chain is built from TRBV15 and TRBJ1-1; the D is unclear. CDR3 length: 14 amino acids. Per germline, CDR1 LNHNV and CDR2 YYDKDF (reference sequence). V was trimmed by 0 bases and J by 3 bases, leaving 8 bases between them. The CDR3 DNA sequence: TGTGCCACCAGCAGAGATCCCACGGACACTGAAGCTTTCTTT. Translating gives CATSRDPTDTEAFF.

The sample holds one count of this clone. V gene TRBV28 combines with J gene TRBJ2-5; 7 nucleotides match TRBD1. CDR1 and CDR2 from the germline V gene are MDHEN and SYDVKM. V gave up 6 bases and J gave up 2 bases; unmatched junction bases: 9. The CDR3 is 15 residues long. CDR3 amino acids: CASSRPGTVQETQYF. The CDR3 DNA reads TGTGCCAGCAGCCGACCTGGGACAGTGCAAGAGACCCAGTACTTC.

CDR3 protein: CASSLTSGETDTQYF. In nucleotides, the CDR3 is TGCGCCAGCAGCTTGACTAGCGGGGAAACAGATACGCAGTATTTT. The chain carries TRBV5-1 and TRBJ2-3; 10 positions agree with TRBD2. This CDR3 has 15 amino acids. CDR1 and CDR2 from the germline V gene are SGHRS and YFSETQ. The ends lost 1 base at V and 3 bases at J; junction bases unmatched: 2.

V gene TRBV7-3 combines with J gene TRBJ2-5; 12 bases agree with TRBD2. Germline V gene sequence: CDR1 SGHTA, CDR2 FQGTGA. The CDR3 contains 15 residues. J lost 5 bases, V lost 2 bases, and 3 bases had no gene match. CDR3 amino acids: CASSLLAGGPETQYF. The DNA for the CDR3 is TGTGCCAGCAGCTTACTAGCGGGGGGGCCGGAGACCCAGTACTTC.

The chain joins TRBV7-3 to TRBJ1-2, with D perhaps TRBD1 (6 bases). V lost 2 bases to trimming and J lost 10 bases, with 20 bases between them. The CDR3 consists of 15 residues. Germline CDR1 is SGHTA and CDR2 is FQGTGA. The CDR3 DNA sequence: TGTGCCAGCAGCTTAGACCACAGGGAGTTCAAGGACTACACCTTC. Its protein product is CASSLDHREFKDYTF.

The chain is built from TRBV2 and TRBJ2-1, with D maybe TRBD2 (6 bases). CDR3 length: 15 residues. Germline V CDR1 and CDR2: SNHLY, FYNNEI. V lost 8 bases and J lost 4, with 18 bases in between. The CDR3 bases are TGTGCCAGCGACGAGGCCGGGAGAATGTACAATGAGCAGTTCTTC. It is translated as CASDEAGRMYNEQFF. Together with reference TRBV2 and TRBJ2-1, the CDR3 gives the full variable domain: EPEVTQTPSHQVTQMGQEVILRCVPISNHLYFYWYRQILGQKVEFLVSFYNNEISEKSEIFDDQFSVERPDGSNFTLKIRSTKLEDSAMYFCASDEAGRMYNEQFFGPGTRLTVL.

This chain uses TRBV2 with TRBJ1-5; D gene uncertain. The V gene lost 3 bases and the J gene lost 6 bases, with 12 bases spanning the gap. This CDR3 has 14 amino acids. From germline, CDR1 is SNHLY and CDR2 FYNNEI. Written as DNA, the CDR3 is TGTGCCAGCAGTGAGTCCGGGGTTGGTCAGCCCCAGCATTTT. This gives the protein CASSESGVGQPQHF.

The genes are TRBV7-8 and TRBJ2-5; TRBD2 aligns across 15 bases. V lost 5 bases, J lost 9 bases, and 13 bases stayed unmatched. The CDR3 is 17 amino acids. Per germline, CDR1 SGHVS and CDR2 FQNEAQ. As DNA, the CDR3 is TGTGCCAGCAGCCCAAGGACTAGCGGGGGGGGTATAGGGGCCCAGTACTTC. Its translation is CASSPRTSGGGIGAQYF. Variable domain in full (rest from reference TRBV7-8 and TRBJ2-5): GAGVSQSPRYKVAKRGQDVALRCDPISGHVSLFWYQQALGQGPEFLTYFQNEAQLDKSGLPSDRFFAERPEGSVSTLKIQRTQQEDSAVYLCASSPRTSGGGIGAQYFGPGTRLLVL.

The CDR3 loop is CASSQRRTGGLDSPLHF. The CDR3 nucleotides read TGTGCCAGCAGCCAACGAAGAACAGGGGGCTTAGATTCACCCCTCCACTTT. The chain carries TRBV4-2 and TRBJ1-6; 9 positions match TRBD1. This CDR3 region has 17 residues. Germline-derived CDR1 and CDR2 are LGHNA and YNFKEQ. Trimming at V came to 2 bases and at J to 8 bases, leaving 10 bases not matched to a gene.

The CDR3 protein is CASSYEGVMSQHF. The CDR3, as DNA: TGTGCCAGCAGTTACGAGGGAGTAATGTCCCAGCATTTT. The chain combines TRBV6-5 with TRBJ1-5; D ambiguous. From germline, CDR1 is MNHEY and CDR2 SVGAGI. The CDR3 contains 13 residues. V was cut by 2 bases and J by 11 bases, with 13 bases left in between.